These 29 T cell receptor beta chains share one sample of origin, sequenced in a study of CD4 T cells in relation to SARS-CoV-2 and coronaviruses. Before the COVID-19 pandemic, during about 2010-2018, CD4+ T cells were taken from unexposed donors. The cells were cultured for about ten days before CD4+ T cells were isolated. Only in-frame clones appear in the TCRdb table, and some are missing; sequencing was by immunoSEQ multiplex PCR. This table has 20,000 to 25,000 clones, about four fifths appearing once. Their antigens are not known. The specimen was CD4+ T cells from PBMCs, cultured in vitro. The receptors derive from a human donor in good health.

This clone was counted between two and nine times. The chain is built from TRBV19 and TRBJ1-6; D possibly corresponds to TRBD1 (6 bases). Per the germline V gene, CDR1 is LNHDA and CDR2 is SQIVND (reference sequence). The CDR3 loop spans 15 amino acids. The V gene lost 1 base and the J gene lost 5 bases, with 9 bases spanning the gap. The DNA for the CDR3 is TGTGCCAGTAGTATAGCGTCAGGGGATAATTCACCCCTCCACTTT. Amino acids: CASSIASGDNSPLHF.

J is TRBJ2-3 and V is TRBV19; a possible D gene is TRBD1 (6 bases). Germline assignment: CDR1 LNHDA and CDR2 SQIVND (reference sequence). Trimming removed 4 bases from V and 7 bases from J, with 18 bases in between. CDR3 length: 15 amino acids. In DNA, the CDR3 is TGTGCCAGTAGTACCTTCCTCCAGACAGGACATACGCAGTATTTT. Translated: CASSTFLQTGHTQYF. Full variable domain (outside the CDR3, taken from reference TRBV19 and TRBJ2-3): DGGITQSPKYLFRKEGQNVTLSCEQNLNHDAMYWYRQDPGQGLRLIYYSQIVNDFQKGDIAEGYSVSREKKESFPLTVTSAQKNPTAFYLCASSTFLQTGHTQYFGPGTRLTVL.

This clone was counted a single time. The DNA for the CDR3 is TGCGCCAGCAGCTTGGGACAGGGCAATGAGCAGTTCTTC. Translated: CASSLGQGNEQFF. The chain carries TRBV5-1 and TRBJ2-1, with TRBD1 matching over 7 bases. The length of the CDR3 is 13 residues. Germline loops: CDR1 SGHRS, CDR2 YFSETQ. V shed 0 bases, J shed 6 bases, and the junction held 0 bases outside the gene matches.

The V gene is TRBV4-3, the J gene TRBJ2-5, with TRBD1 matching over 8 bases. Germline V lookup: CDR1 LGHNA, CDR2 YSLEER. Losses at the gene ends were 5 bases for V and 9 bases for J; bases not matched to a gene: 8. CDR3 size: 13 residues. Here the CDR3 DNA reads TGCGCCAGCAGCGCGGGTCCGACAGGGGCCCAGTACTTC. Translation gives CASSAGPTGAQYF.

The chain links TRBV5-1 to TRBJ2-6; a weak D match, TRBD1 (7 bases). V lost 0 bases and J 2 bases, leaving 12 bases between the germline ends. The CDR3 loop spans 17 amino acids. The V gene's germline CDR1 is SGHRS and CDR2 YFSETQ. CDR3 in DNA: TGCGCCAGCAGCTTGGGAGGAGGGGGCCCTGGGGCCAACGTCCTGACTTTC. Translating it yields CASSLGGGGPGANVLTF. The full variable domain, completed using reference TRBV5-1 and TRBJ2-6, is KAGVTQTPRYLIKTRGQQVTLSCSPISGHRSVSWYQQTPGQGLQFLFEYFSETQRNKGNFPGRFSGRQFSNSRSEMNVSTLELGDSALYLCASSLGGGGPGANVLTFGAGSRLTVL.

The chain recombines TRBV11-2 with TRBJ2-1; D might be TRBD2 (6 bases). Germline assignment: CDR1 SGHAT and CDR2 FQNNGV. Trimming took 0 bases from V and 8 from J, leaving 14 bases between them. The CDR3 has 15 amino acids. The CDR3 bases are TGTGCCAGCAGCTTAGAACTCGGGGGAGGATATGAGCAGTTCTTC. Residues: CASSLELGGGYEQFF.

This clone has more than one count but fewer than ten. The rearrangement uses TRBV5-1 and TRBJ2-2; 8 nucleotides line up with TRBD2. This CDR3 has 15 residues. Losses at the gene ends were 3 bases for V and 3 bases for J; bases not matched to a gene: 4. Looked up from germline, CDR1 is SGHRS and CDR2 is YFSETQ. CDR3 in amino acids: CASSSGGAYTGELFF. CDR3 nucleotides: TGCGCCAGCAGCTCCGGGGGGGCCTACACCGGGGAGCTGTTTTTT.

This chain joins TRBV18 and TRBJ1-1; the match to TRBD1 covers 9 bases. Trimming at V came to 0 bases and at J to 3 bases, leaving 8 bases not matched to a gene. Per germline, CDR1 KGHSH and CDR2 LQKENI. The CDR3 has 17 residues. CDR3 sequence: CASSPPAGTGRDTEAFF. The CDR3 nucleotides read TGTGCCAGCTCACCACCGGCCGGGACAGGGAGGGACACTGAAGCTTTCTTT.

CDR3 amino acids: CASRYTGAYEQYF. In DNA, the CDR3 is TGTGCCAGCAGATACACAGGGGCTTACGAGCAGTACTTC. The J gene is TRBJ2-7, the V gene TRBV3-1 (or the pseudogene TRBV3-2), with 7 bases that match TRBD1. Germline assignment: CDR1 LGHDT and CDR2 YNNKEL (reference sequence). This CDR3 has 13 residues. Trimming removed 6 bases from V and 4 bases from J; junction bases left unmatched: 6.

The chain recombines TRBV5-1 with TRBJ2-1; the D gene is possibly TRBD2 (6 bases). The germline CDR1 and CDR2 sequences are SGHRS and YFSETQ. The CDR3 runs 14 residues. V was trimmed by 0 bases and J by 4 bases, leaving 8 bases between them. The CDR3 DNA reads TGCGCCAGCAGCTTGGGGGGGGTTTACAATGAGCAGTTCTTC. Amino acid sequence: CASSLGGVYNEQFF.

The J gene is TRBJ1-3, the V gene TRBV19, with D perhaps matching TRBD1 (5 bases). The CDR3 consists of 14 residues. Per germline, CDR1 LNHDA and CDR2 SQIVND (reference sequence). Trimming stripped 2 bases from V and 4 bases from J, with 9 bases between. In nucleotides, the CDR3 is TGTGCCAGTAGTATACAGACAGCCGGAAACACCATATATTTT. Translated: CASSIQTAGNTIYF.

The CDR3 spells CASSKGGSDGTQYF. The CDR3 DNA reads TGTGCCAGCAGCAAAGGGGGGAGTGACGGGACCCAGTACTTC. The chain joins TRBV7-2 to TRBJ2-5; D possibly uses TRBD1 or TRBD2 (6 bases each). V was cut by 5 bases and J by 7 bases, with 17 bases left in between. Germline V gene lookup returns CDR1 SGHTA and CDR2 FQGNSA. This CDR3 contains 14 residues.

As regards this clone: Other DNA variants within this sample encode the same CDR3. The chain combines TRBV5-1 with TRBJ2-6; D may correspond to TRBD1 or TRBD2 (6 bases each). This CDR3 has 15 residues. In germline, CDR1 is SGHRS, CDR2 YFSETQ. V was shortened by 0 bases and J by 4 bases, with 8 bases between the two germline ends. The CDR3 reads CASSLGGAGANVLTF. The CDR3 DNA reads TGCGCCAGCAGCTTGGGGGGGGCAGGGGCCAACGTCCTGACTTTC.

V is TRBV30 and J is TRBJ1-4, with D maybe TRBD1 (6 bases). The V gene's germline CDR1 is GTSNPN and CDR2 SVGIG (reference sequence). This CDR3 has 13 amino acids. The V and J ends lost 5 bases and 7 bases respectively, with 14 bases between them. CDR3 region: CAWLTGKGEKLFF. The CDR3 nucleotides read TGTGCCTGGCTTACAGGGAAAGGTGAAAAACTGTTTTTT.

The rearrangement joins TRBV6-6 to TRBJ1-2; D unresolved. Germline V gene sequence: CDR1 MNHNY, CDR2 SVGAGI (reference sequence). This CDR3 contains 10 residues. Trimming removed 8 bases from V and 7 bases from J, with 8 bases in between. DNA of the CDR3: TGTGCCAGCGAGTCAACTGGCTACACCTTC. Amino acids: CASESTGYTF.

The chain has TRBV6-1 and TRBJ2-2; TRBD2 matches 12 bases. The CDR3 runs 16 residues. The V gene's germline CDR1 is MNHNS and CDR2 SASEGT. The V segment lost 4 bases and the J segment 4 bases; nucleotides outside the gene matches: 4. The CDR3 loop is CASSGTSGTGTGELFF. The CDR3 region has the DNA TGTGCCAGCAGTGGGACTAGCGGGACGGGCACCGGGGAGCTGTTTTTT.

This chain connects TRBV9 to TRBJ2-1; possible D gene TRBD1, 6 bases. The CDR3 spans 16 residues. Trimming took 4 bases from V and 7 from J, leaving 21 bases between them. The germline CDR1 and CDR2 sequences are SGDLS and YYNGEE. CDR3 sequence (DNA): TGTGCCAGCAGCATATCCGGGACACCCCCTTCGAATGAGCAGTTCTTC. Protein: CASSISGTPPSNEQFF.

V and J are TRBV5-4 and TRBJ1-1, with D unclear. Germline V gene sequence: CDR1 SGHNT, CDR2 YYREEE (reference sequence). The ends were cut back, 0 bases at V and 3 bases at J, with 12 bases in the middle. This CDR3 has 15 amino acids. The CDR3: CASSLEIGKDTEAFF. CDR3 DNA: TGTGCCAGCAGCTTGGAGATAGGGAAGGACACTGAAGCTTTCTTT.

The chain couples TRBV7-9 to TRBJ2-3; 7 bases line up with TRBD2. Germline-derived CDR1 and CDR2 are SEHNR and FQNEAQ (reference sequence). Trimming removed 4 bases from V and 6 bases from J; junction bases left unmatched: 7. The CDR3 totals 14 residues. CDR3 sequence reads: CASSSTGGSDTQYF. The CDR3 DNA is TGTGCCAGCAGCTCTACGGGGGGATCGGATACGCAGTATTTT.

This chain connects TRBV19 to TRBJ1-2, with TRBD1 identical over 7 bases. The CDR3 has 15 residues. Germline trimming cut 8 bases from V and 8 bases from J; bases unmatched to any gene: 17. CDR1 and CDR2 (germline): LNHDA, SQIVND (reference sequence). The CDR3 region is CASEIGQAPLRGYTF. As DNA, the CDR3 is TGTGCCAGTGAAATTGGACAGGCACCACTGAGGGGCTACACCTTC. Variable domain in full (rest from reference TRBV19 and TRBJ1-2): DGGITQSPKYLFRKEGQNVTLSCEQNLNHDAMYWYRQDPGQGLRLIYYSQIVNDFQKGDIAEGYSVSREKKESFPLTVTSAQKNPTAFYLCASEIGQAPLRGYTFGSGTRLTVV.

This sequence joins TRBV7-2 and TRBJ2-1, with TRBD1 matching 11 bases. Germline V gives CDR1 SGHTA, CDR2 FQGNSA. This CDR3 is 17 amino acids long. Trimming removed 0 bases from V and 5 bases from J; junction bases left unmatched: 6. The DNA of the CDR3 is TGTGCCAGCAGCTTAGCAGCGGGACAGGGGGTGCACAATGAGCAGTTCTTC. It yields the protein CASSLAAGQGVHNEQFF.

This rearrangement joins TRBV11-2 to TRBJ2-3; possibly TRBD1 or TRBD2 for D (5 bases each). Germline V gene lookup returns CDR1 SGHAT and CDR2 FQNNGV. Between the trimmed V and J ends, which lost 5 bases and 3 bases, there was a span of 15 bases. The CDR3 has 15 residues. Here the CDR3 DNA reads TGTGCCAGCAGCACACTAGGGGTTCGGACAGATACGCAGTATTTT. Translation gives CASSTLGVRTDTQYF.

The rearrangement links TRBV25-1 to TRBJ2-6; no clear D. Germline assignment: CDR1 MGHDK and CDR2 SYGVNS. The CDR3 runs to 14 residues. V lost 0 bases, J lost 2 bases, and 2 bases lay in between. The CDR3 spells CASSEYPGANVLTF. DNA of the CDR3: TGTGCCAGCAGTGAATACCCTGGGGCCAACGTCCTGACTTTC.

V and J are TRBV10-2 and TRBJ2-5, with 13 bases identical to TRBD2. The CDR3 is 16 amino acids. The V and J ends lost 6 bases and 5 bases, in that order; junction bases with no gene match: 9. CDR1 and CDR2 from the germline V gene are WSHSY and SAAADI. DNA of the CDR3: TGCGCCAGCAGAGCTCGACTAGCGGGGGGTGGGGAGACCCAGTACTTC. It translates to CASRARLAGGGETQYF.

CDR3 protein: CASLPGQGYNEQFF. In nucleotides, the CDR3 is TGTGCCAGCCTTCCGGGACAGGGATACAATGAGCAGTTCTTC. The genes are TRBV5-4 and TRBJ2-1, with 9 bases fitting TRBD1. The V gene end was trimmed by 7 bases and the J gene end by 4 bases; junction bases not matched to a gene: 6. CDR3 length equals 14 residues. Germline CDR1 SGHNT, CDR2 YYREEE (reference sequence).

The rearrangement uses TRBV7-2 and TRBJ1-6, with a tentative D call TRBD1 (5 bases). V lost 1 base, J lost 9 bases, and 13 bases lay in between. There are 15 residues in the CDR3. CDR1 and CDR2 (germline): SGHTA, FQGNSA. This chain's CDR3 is CASSLVGGTGSPLHF. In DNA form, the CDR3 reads TGTGCCAGCAGCTTAGTGGGGGGAACTGGTTCACCCCTCCACTTT.

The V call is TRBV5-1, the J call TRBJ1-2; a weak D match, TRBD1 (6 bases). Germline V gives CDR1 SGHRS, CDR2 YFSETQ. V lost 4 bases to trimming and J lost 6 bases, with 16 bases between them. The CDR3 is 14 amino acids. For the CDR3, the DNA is TGCGCCAGCAGCCAAAGCTCACAGGGTGATGGCTACACCTTC. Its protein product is CASSQSSQGDGYTF.

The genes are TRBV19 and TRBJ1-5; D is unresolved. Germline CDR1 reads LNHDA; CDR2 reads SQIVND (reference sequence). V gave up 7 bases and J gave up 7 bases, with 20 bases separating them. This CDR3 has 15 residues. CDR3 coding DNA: TGTGCCAGTAACGACTATTTGCGATTGGGGCAGCCCCAGCATTTT. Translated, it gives CASNDYLRLGQPQHF.

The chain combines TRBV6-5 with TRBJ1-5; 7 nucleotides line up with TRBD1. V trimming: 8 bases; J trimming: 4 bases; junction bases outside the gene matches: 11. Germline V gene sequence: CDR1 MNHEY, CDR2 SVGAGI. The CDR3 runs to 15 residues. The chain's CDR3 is CASANRRDRNQPQHF. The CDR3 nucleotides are TGTGCCAGCGCCAACAGGAGGGACAGAAATCAGCCCCAGCATTTT.